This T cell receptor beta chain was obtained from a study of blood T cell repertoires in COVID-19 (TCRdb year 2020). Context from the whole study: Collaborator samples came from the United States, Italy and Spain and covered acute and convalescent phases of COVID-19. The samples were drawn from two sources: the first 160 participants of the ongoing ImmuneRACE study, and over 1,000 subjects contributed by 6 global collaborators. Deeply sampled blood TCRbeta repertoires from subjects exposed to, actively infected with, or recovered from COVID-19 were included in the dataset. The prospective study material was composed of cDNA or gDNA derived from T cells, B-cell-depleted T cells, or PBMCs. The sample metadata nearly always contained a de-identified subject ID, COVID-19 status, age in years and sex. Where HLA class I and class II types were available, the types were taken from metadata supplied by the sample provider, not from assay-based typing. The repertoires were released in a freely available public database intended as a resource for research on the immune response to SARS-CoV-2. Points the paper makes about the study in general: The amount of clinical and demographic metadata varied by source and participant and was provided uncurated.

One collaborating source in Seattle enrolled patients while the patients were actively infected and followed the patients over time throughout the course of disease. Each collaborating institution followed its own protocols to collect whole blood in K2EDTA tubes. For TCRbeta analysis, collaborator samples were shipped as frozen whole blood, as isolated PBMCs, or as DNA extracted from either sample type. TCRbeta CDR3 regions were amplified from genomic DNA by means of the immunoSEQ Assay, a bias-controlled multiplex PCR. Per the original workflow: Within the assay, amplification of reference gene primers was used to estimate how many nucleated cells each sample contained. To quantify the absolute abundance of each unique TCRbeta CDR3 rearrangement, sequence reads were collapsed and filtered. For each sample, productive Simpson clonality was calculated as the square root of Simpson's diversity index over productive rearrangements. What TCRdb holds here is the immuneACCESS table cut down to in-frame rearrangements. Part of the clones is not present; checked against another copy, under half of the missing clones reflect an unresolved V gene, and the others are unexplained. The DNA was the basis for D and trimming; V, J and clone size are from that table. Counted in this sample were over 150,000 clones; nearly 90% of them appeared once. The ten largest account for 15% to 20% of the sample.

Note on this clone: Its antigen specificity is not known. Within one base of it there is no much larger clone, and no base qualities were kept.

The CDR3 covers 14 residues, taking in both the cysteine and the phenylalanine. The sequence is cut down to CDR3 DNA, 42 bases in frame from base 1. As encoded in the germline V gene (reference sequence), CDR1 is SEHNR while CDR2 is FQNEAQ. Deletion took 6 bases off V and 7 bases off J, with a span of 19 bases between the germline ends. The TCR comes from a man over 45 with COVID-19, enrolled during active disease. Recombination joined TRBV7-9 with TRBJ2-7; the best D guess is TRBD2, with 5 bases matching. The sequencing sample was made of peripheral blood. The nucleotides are TGTGCCAGCAGTTCAACCCCTAGAACGGGGGAGCAGTACTTC. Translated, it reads CASSSTPRTGEQYF.